This entry is about one TCR beta chain. What it binds is unknown. The source of the sample is a study of long-term antiretroviral therapy in people with HIV. Version v3.0 of the immunoSEQ assay ran at survey level. This table comes from immunoSEQ multiplex PCR, and its TCRdb copy is limited to in-frame clones, with some not included. The table has around 18,000 clones, 79% seen once. Participants living with HIV all received treatment in the United States. Study observations and caveats: Repertoires in HIV (unlike those of controls) had narrower CDR3 length ranges. Once patients were on ART, diversity went higher but still fell short of transplant donor controls.

The ends lost 0 bases at V and 7 bases at J; junction bases unmatched: 4. This CDR3 region has 15 residues. From germline, CDR1 is SGHRS and CDR2 YFSETQ. The material sequenced was unsorted PBMCs, taken at the start of antiretroviral therapy, before treatment. This sequence originates from a man aged 18 to 35 with HIV. The rearrangement joins TRBV5-1 to TRBJ1-5; 10 bases agree with TRBD1. DNA of the CDR3: TGCGCCAGCAGCTTGGGTGGGGACAGGGGCCAGCCCCAGCATTTT. Its translation is CASSLGGDRGQPQHF.